Each of the 6 T cell receptor beta chains below was sequenced from the same sample in a study of blood T cells in healthy people across ages. A sample-barcoded 5' primer and a J-beta primer mix were used in a second PCR of about 7 to 12 cycles. TCRdb recomputed calls from the 5' RACE reads with MiXCR, one row per CDR3 protein. The sample holds more than 1.4 million distinct CDR3 sequences, 42% seen once. The source material was blood. These receptors all stem from a woman between 18 and 29 years old in good health.

The V call is TRBV3-1, the J call TRBJ2-7; D remains ambiguous. The germline CDR1 and CDR2 sequences are LGHDT and YNNKEL (reference sequence). Trimming shortened V by 4 bases and J by 2 bases, and 12 bases separated the two germline ends. The CDR3 sequence is 14 residues long. The CDR3 DNA follows: TGTGCCAGCAGCCTGACCCAATTCACCTACGAGCAGTACTTC. This codes for CASSLTQFTYEQYF.

The chain couples TRBV6-1 to TRBJ2-5; no reliable D call. Trimming left V 6 bases short and J 5 bases short, with 13 bases between. The CDR3 has 13 amino acids. Looked up from germline, CDR1 is MNHNS and CDR2 is SASEGT. The CDR3 sequence is CASRTLGVETQYF. CDR3 bases: TGTGCCAGCAGGACTCTCGGCGTTGAGACCCAGTACTTC.

This clonotype was seen at least ten times. The V call is TRBV28, the J call TRBJ1-6; D is unclear. V lost 4 bases and J lost 0, with 7 bases in between. CDR1 is MDHEN and CDR2 is SYDVKM in the germline V gene. The CDR3 spans 15 residues. The CDR3 DNA sequence: TGTGCCAGCAGTTACGAAAGCTCCTATAATTCACCCCTCCACTTT. It translates to CASSYESSYNSPLHF.

The table lists this clonotype with a few counts. The chain joins TRBV24-1 to TRBJ2-1, with a possible D match to TRBD2 (5 bases). The tail of the sequence fits TRBJ2-7 better, so the J call may be wrong. The CDR3 spans 13 residues. In germline, CDR1 is KGHDR, CDR2 SFDVKD. This CDR3 is CATSGTDYNEQYF. DNA of the CDR3: TGTGCCACCAGCGGTACAGACTACAATGAGCAGTACTTC.

The V call is TRBV15, the J call TRBJ1-5, with a tentative D call TRBD1 (5 bases). Germline V gene lookup returns CDR1 LNHNV and CDR2 YYDKDF (reference sequence). The V end lost 0 bases, the J end lost 3 bases, and 9 bases lay between the germline ends. The CDR3 spans 15 residues. The CDR3 reads CATSRDKGNNQPQHF. The CDR3, as DNA: TGTGCCACCAGCAGAGATAAGGGGAACAATCAGCCCCAGCATTTT.

The chain couples TRBV12-3 or TRBV12-4 to TRBJ1-2; D might be TRBD1 (6 bases). V was trimmed by 4 bases and J by 6 bases, leaving 15 bases between them. CDR3 length: 14 amino acids. The CDR3 protein is CASSWGLGTDGYTF. The CDR3 DNA follows: TGTGCCAGCAGTTGGGGGCTCGGGACTGATGGCTACACCTTC.